This is a list of T cell receptor beta chains from one sample in a study of identical twins. TCRdb fed the 5' RACE reads into MiXCR, producing one record per CDR3 protein. The table lists about 240,000 distinct CDR3 sequences, about 10% of them singletons. What was sequenced was memory T cells sorted from blood. These receptors originate from a man in his fifties or sixties in good health. Both conserved end residues are trimmed from each CDR3. The D gene is left open where the match is weak. Clone size appears in some rows only: once, few, many, or a class for an expanded clone.

d_gene,abundance,v_gene,CDR3aa
.,.,TRBV29-1,SVAGRSNTEAF
.,many,TRBV19,ASSIGWRGKKTGNTIY
.,many,TRBV5-1,ASSWDSWGEQY
.,few,TRBV4-1,ASSLGPNNQPQH
TRBD2,many,TRBV4-2,ASSPSAGGGYNEQF
.,.,TRBV20-1,SASPVPGANVLT
.,few,TRBV12-3/TRBV12-4,ASSSSPDTQY
.,few,TRBV11-2,ASSGRLSSNPYQETQY
.,medium-sized,TRBV11-2,ASSSNFGNGELF
.,few,TRBV5-5,ASSTGTGRDTQY
.,.,TRBV30,AWSVVGAVGELF
TRBD2,.,TRBV3-1,ASSQVAGGYLDTQY
TRBD2,.,TRBV7-8,ASSARLAGGIDTQY
TRBD2,.,TRBV12-3/TRBV12-4,ASSPPTAGGYNEQF
TRBD2,few,TRBV6-2/TRBV6-3,ASSSLAATRPHEQY
TRBD1,few,TRBV20-1,SAFNRGNYGYT
.,many,TRBV7-9,ASSLDLKYEQY
.,.,TRBV20-1,SARETRGSSYNEQF
TRBD2,many,TRBV5-1,ASSSGRNNEQF
.,few,TRBV28,ASSFPSSYNEQF
TRBD1,many,TRBV12-3/TRBV12-4,ASSLQVFGMGQGFNEQF
TRBD1,.,TRBV19,ASRTGQSSTGELF
TRBD1,many,TRBV12-3/TRBV12-4,ASSLPQGYNEQF
.,many,TRBV6-1,ASSWGQNTEAF
TRBD1,many,TRBV15,ATSSGLWDRGMERHEQY
.,many,TRBV11-1,ASSLTVETQY
.,many,TRBV4-2,ASSQAGRSYEQY
TRBD2,few,TRBV24-1,ATSELREGPYEQY
.,.,TRBV7-9,ASSLVWETQY
TRBD2,.,TRBV14,ASSSFRGAGIYEQY
.,many,TRBV20-1,SAFIGLKGDTQY
TRBD2,few,TRBV28,AGSGGRRDTQY
TRBD2,few,TRBV7-2,ASSWVGGIGETQY
.,few,TRBV20-1,SARDSVWDTRSTDTQY
TRBD2,.,TRBV11-1,ASSLDRTSGYGEVNEQF
.,.,TRBV7-2,ASKVRTNSPLH
.,few,TRBV7-2,ASSLDFSPLH
.,.,TRBV7-2,ASSEVGSEQF
TRBD1,many,TRBV11-2,ASSRQGESYNSPLH
.,.,TRBV4-3,ASSRNRVLGGYT
.,many,TRBV5-6,ASSFSSPGELF
.,.,TRBV20-1,SVLAGSSYNEQF
.,many,TRBV5-1,ASSLVSFRDSPLH
.,few,TRBV7-9,ASNLSPTDTQY
TRBD1,.,TRBV7-9,ASSLDRQGLNIQY
.,many,TRBV11-2,ASSLGWAEQY
TRBD2,few,TRBV20-1,SARGERTSGRAAYEQY
.,.,TRBV2,ASSEGQTYGYT
TRBD1,.,TRBV20-1,SAGQGAFGYT
.,many,TRBV6-2/TRBV6-3,ASSYSVPNEQF
.,many,TRBV5-6,ASSLPGQETQY